A selection of T cell receptor beta chains follows, all from one sample in a study of T cell responses to AZD1222 COVID-19 vaccine. Using immunoSEQ multiplex PCR, the repertoire was profiled, and TCRdb retains in-frame clones only, with some absent. The sample holds more than 95,000 clones; 88% are singletons and the top ten take about 4.7%. Material: peripheral blood, obtained on day 0 of AZD1222 vaccination. All receptors come from an adult in good health. Both conserved end residues are part of each CDR3. The D gene is left open where the match is weak. Clone size is given for some rows only: seen once, a few or many times, or a class if the clone is expanded.

clone size: NA; D gene: TRBD2; J gene: TRBJ2-1; V gene: TRBV10-1; CDR3 protein: CASRTSGSHVHNEQFF; CDR3 DNA: TGCGCCAGCAGGACTAGCGGGAGCCATGTACACAATGAGCAGTTCTTC
clone size: NA; D gene: NA; J gene: TRBJ2-7; V gene: TRBV28; CDR3 protein: CASNTPPAFEQYF; CDR3 DNA: TGTGCCAGCAATACACCTCCTGCCTTCGAGCAGTACTTC
clone size: NA; D gene: NA; J gene: TRBJ1-6; V gene: TRBV7-9; CDR3 protein: CASSAQGYNSPLHF; CDR3 DNA: TGTGCCAGCAGCGCCCAGGGATATAATTCACCCCTCCACTTT
clone size: NA; D gene: TRBD1; J gene: TRBJ1-1; V gene: TRBV19; CDR3 protein: CASSRGKTGLTEAFF; CDR3 DNA: TGTGCCAGTAGTAGGGGGAAGACAGGGCTTACTGAAGCTTTCTTT
clone size: once; D gene: NA; J gene: TRBJ1-2; V gene: TRBV2; CDR3 protein: CASSEVRTDRDYGYTF; CDR3 DNA: TGTGCCAGCAGTGAAGTCCGGACGGATAGGGACTATGGCTACACCTTC
clone size: NA; D gene: TRBD1; J gene: TRBJ1-3; V gene: TRBV4-1; CDR3 protein: CASSQGGQGALGNTIYF; CDR3 DNA: TGCGCCAGCAGCCAAGGCGGACAGGGGGCGCTCGGAAACACCATATATTTT
clone size: NA; D gene: NA; J gene: TRBJ2-5; V gene: TRBV3-1/TRBV3-2; CDR3 protein: CATSPRAGETQYF; CDR3 DNA: TGTGCCACCTCCCCGAGGGCAGGAGAGACCCAGTACTTC
clone size: NA; D gene: NA; J gene: TRBJ1-2; V gene: TRBV7-9; CDR3 protein: CASSLGANYGYTF; CDR3 DNA: TGTGCCAGCAGCTTAGGAGCGAACTATGGCTACACCTTC
clone size: NA; D gene: TRBD2; J gene: TRBJ2-1; V gene: TRBV7-8; CDR3 protein: CASSLSPSGNEQFF; CDR3 DNA: TGTGCCAGCAGCTTGAGTCCTAGCGGCAATGAGCAGTTCTTC
clone size: few; D gene: NA; J gene: TRBJ2-7; V gene: TRBV7-6; CDR3 protein: CASSLLRAQDEQYF; CDR3 DNA: TGTGCCAGCAGCTTATTGAGGGCCCAAGACGAGCAGTACTTC
clone size: NA; D gene: NA; J gene: TRBJ1-1; V gene: TRBV5-6; CDR3 protein: CASSFLEQGNTEAFF; CDR3 DNA: TGTGCCAGCAGCTTCTTGGAGCAGGGCAACACTGAAGCTTTCTTT
clone size: NA; D gene: TRBD2; J gene: TRBJ2-7; V gene: TRBV24-1; CDR3 protein: CATSDRGGTYEQYF; CDR3 DNA: TGTGCCACCAGTGACCGGGGGGGAACCTACGAGCAGTACTTC
clone size: NA; D gene: NA; J gene: TRBJ1-3; V gene: TRBV3-1/TRBV3-2; CDR3 protein: CASSQEGRGPSGNTIYF; CDR3 DNA: TGTGCCAGCAGCCAAGAGGGGCGGGGCCCCTCTGGAAACACCATATATTTT
clone size: NA; D gene: NA; J gene: TRBJ2-5; V gene: TRBV29-1; CDR3 protein: CSVVRVQETQYF; CDR3 DNA: TGCAGCGTAGTCAGGGTGCAAGAGACCCAGTACTTC
clone size: few; D gene: TRBD1; J gene: TRBJ1-5; V gene: TRBV18; CDR3 protein: CASSPKDRGYNQPQHF; CDR3 DNA: TGTGCCAGCTCACCAAAGGACAGGGGCTACAATCAGCCCCAGCATTTT
clone size: NA; D gene: NA; J gene: TRBJ2-1; V gene: TRBV12-5; CDR3 protein: CASGLGSSYNEQFF; CDR3 DNA: TGTGCTAGTGGTTTGGGCAGCTCCTACAATGAGCAGTTCTTC
clone size: NA; D gene: NA; J gene: TRBJ1-4; V gene: TRBV21-1; CDR3 protein: CASRPIGQNKDEKLFF; CDR3 DNA: TGTGCCAGCAGGCCGATCGGACAGAATAAAGATGAAAAACTGTTTTTT
clone size: NA; D gene: NA; J gene: TRBJ2-2; V gene: TRBV15; CDR3 protein: CATREGPNTGELFF; CDR3 DNA: TGTGCCACCCGGGAAGGACCGAACACCGGGGAGCTGTTTTTT
clone size: NA; D gene: NA; J gene: TRBJ1-5; V gene: TRBV12-5; CDR3 protein: CASGWGQSASNQPQHF; CDR3 DNA: TGTGCTAGTGGTTGGGGGCAGTCCGCTTCCAATCAGCCCCAGCATTTT
clone size: NA; D gene: TRBD2; J gene: TRBJ2-7; V gene: TRBV30; CDR3 protein: CAWSNGLAYEQYF; CDR3 DNA: TGTGCCTGGAGCAACGGACTAGCTTACGAGCAGTACTTC
clone size: NA; D gene: NA; J gene: TRBJ1-3; V gene: TRBV6-1; CDR3 protein: CASSEAMVFSGNTIYF; CDR3 DNA: TGTGCCAGCAGTGAAGCGATGGTTTTCTCTGGAAACACCATATATTTT
clone size: NA; D gene: TRBD2; J gene: TRBJ2-3; V gene: TRBV10-3; CDR3 protein: CALAGDSGSADTQYF; CDR3 DNA: TGTGCCCTTGCAGGGGATAGCGGGAGTGCAGATACGCAGTATTTT
clone size: NA; D gene: NA; J gene: TRBJ2-6; V gene: TRBV7-9; CDR3 protein: CASSPAISSGANVLTF; CDR3 DNA: TGTGCCAGCAGCCCAGCGATTTCCTCTGGGGCCAACGTCCTGACTTTC
clone size: NA; D gene: NA; J gene: TRBJ2-3; V gene: TRBV2; CDR3 protein: CARGRDQRTDTQYF; CDR3 DNA: TGTGCCAGAGGACGGGACCAACGCACAGATACGCAGTATTTT